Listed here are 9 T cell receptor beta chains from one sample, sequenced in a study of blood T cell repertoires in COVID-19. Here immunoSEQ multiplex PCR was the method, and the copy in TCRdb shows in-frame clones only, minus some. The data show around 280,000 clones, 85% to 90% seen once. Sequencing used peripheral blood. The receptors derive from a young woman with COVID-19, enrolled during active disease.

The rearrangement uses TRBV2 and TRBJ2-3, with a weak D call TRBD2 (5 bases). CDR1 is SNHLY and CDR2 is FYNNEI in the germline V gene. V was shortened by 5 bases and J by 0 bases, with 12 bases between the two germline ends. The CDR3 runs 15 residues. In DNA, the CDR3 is TGTGCCAGCAGTAGGCTAGCTCTTAGCACAGATACGCAGTATTTT. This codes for CASSRLALSTDTQYF.

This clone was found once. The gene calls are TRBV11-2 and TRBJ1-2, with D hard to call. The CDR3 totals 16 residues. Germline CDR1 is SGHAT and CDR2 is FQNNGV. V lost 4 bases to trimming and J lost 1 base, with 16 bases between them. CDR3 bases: TGTGCCAGCAGCTCCCCAACGGGTCTACATAACTATGGCTACACCTTC. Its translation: CASSSPTGLHNYGYTF.

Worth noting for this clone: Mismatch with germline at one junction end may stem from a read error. DNA for the CDR3: TGTGCCAGCAATTACGGCCTTGGCTACACCTTC. This gives the protein CASNYGLGYTF. This chain links TRBV6-2 or TRBV6-3 with TRBJ1-2; D ambiguous. This CDR3 spans 11 amino acids. CDR1 and CDR2 (germline): MNHEY, SVGEGT.

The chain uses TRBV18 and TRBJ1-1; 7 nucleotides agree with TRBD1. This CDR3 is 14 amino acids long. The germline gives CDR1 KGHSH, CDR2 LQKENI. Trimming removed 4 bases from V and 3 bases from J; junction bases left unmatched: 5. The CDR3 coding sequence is TGTGCCAGCTCACTTACAGGGGTGGACACTGAAGCTTTCTTT. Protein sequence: CASSLTGVDTEAFF.

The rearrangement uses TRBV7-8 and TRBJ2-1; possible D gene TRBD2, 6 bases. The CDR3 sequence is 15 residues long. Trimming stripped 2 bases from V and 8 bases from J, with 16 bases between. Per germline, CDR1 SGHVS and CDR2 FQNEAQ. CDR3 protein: CASSLLAGTGDEQFF. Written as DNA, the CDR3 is TGTGCCAGCAGCTTACTTGCAGGGACGGGGGATGAGCAGTTCTTC.

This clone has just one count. Here the CDR3 reads CASSTRLAGASDTQYF. CDR3 DNA: TGTGCCAGCAGCACAAGACTAGCGGGGGCGTCAGATACGCAGTATTTT. The rearrangement uses TRBV13 and TRBJ2-3, with 12 bases aligning to TRBD2. This CDR3 has 16 amino acids. Trimming took 5 bases from V and 4 from J; bases not matched to a gene: 7. The germline V gene has CDR1 PRHDT and CDR2 FYEKMQ (reference sequence). Filled out from reference TRBV13 and TRBJ2-3, the complete variable domain reads AAGVIQSPRHLIKEKRETATLKCYPIPRHDTVYWYQQGPGQDPQFLISFYEKMQSDKGSIPDRFSAQQFSDYHSELNMSSLELGDSALYFCASSTRLAGASDTQYFGPGTRLTVL.

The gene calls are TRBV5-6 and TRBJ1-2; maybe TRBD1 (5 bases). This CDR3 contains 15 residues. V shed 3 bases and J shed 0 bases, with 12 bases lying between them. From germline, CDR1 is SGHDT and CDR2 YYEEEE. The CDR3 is CASSWQGGANYGYTF. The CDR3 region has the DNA TGTGCCAGCAGCTGGCAGGGCGGAGCTAACTATGGCTACACCTTC.

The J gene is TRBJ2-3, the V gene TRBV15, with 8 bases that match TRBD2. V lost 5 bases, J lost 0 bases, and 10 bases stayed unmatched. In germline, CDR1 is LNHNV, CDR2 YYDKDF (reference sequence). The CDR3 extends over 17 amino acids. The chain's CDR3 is CATSPAGGMSSTDTQYF. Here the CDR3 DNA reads TGTGCCACCAGCCCGGCGGGGGGAATGTCTAGCACAGATACGCAGTATTTT.

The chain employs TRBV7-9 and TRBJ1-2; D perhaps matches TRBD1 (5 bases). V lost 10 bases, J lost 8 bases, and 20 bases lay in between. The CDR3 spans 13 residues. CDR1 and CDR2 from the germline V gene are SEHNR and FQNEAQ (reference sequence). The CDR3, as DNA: TGTGCCATCCCGCGGGGGGGTAAAGGAGGCTACACCTTC. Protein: CAIPRGGKGGYTF.